A selection of T cell receptor beta chains follows, all from one sample in a study of CD8 T cells in Susac syndrome. MiXCR was run by TCRdb on the immunoSEQ multiplex PCR reads, yielding one entry per CDR3 protein. Among around 170,000 distinct CDR3 sequences listed, roughly 95% were seen once. The sequenced sample was CD8+ T cells from PBMCs. The receptors originated from a human donor with multiple sclerosis. Each CDR3 is given with its conserved first and last residue. A D gene is named only where the DNA matches it firmly. For some rows the clone size is stated as once, few or many, or as a class when expanded; others skip it.

d_call clone_size j_call v_call cdr3_nt cdr3_aa
TRBD2 . TRBJ2-7 TRBV2 TGTGCCAGCAGTGAAGGACTAGCTGACGAGCAGTACTTC CASSEGLADEQYF
. . TRBJ1-1 TRBV20-1 TGCAGTGCTAGTCTGGATCCCGCTGAAGCTTTCTTT CSASLDPAEAFF
. once TRBJ1-2 TRBV2 TGTGCCAGCAGTGAAGAGGGGGGGCGCGGCTATGGCTACACCTTC CASSEEGGRGYGYTF
TRBD1 . TRBJ2-1 TRBV28 TGTGCCAGCAGTTTAACGGACAGGGGGCGGAATGAGCAGTTCTTC CASSLTDRGRNEQFF
. once TRBJ1-5 TRBV5-6 TGTGCCAGCAGCTTCGGTCGGGACGGATATCAGCCCCAGCATTTT CASSFGRDGYQPQHF
. few TRBJ1-2 TRBV7-3 TGTGCCAGCAGCTCCTATGGCTACACCTTC CASSSYGYTF
. . TRBJ1-1 TRBV6-5 TGTGCCAGCAGTTCCCCAGGGTTAGGTACTGAAGCTTTCTTT CASSSPGLGTEAFF
. . TRBJ2-3 TRBV27 TGTGCCAGCAGCCCCCGGTTGGGCCGCACAGATACGCAGTATTTT CASSPRLGRTDTQYF
. . TRBJ2-1 TRBV30 TGTGCCTGTCGAAGGGTTTATGAGCAGTTCTTC CACRRVYEQFF
TRBD1 . TRBJ1-2 TRBV20-1 TGCAGTGCCGCCGGGACAGGGAGCGGCTACACCTTC CSAAGTGSGYTF
TRBD1 . TRBJ2-7 TRBV20-1 TGCAGTGCTAGGGGAACTGGCAGGGGGAGCGAGCAGTACTTC CSARGTGRGSEQYF
. . TRBJ2-7 TRBV12-5 TGTGCTAGTGGTTTGAGCGGGGAGCAGTACTTC CASGLSGEQYF
TRBD2 . TRBJ2-7 TRBV7-8 TGTGCCAGCAGCGTAGTGGTAGCTGGCGGGAGCTCCTACGAGCAGTACTTC CASSVVVAGGSSYEQYF
TRBD1 . TRBJ2-7 TRBV27 TGTGCCAGCAGTCCAAGTCCCGGGACAGGGTTTGGCGAGCAGTACTTC CASSPSPGTGFGEQYF
TRBD2 . TRBJ2-2 TRBV30 TGTGCCTGGACTAGCGGGATTAGCGGGGAGCTGTTTTTT CAWTSGISGELFF
. . TRBJ1-3 TRBV11-2 TGTGCCAGCAGCTTAGGTGGAGAAAGCTCTGGAAACACCATATATTTT CASSLGGESSGNTIYF
. . TRBJ2-1 TRBV5-1 TGCGCCAGCAGCTTGGGATTGGATGAGCAGTTCTTC CASSLGLDEQFF
TRBD1 . TRBJ1-3 TRBV20-1 TGCAGTGCTCGACAGGGCCGTTTCGGAAACACCATATATTTT CSARQGRFGNTIYF
. . TRBJ2-5 TRBV7-9 TGTGCCAGCAGCTTAGGGCCCCTGGCAGAGACCCAGTACTTC CASSLGPLAETQYF
TRBD2 . TRBJ2-3 TRBV24-1 TGTGCCACCAGTGATCCGACTAGCGAAGATACGCAGTATTTT CATSDPTSEDTQYF
TRBD1 . TRBJ1-2 TRBV20-1 TGCAGTGCTAGTTTTATTCCCGGGACAGACTATGGCTACACCTTC CSASFIPGTDYGYTF
. . TRBJ2-3 TRBV29-1 TGCAGCGTTGACGAGGGGGGTAGCACAGATACGCAGTATTTT CSVDEGGSTDTQYF
. . TRBJ2-7 TRBV7-9 TGTGCCAGCAGCCCCCCACTAGGTCCCTCGTGGGAGCAGTACTTC CASSPPLGPSWEQYF
. . TRBJ2-1 TRBV20-1 TGCAGTGGAGCCACCTACAATGAGCAGTTCTTC CSGATYNEQFF
. . TRBJ1-5 TRBV28 TGTGCCAGCAGTCGAAATCAGCCCCAGCATTTT CASSRNQPQHF
TRBD1 . TRBJ2-5 TRBV29-1 TGCAGCGGTACCCGGGACAGAGAAGAGACCCAGTACTTC CSGTRDREETQYF
. . TRBJ1-1 TRBV2 TGTGCCAGCAGTCAGACAGGGAACACTGAAGCTTTCTTT CASSQTGNTEAFF
. . TRBJ2-3 TRBV29-1 TGCAGCGTCGTTTACGAGACTGTTTATACGCAGTATTTT CSVVYETVYTQYF
. . TRBJ2-7 TRBV9 TGTGCCAGCAGCGTAGGGGTCAAATACTACGAGCAGTACTTC CASSVGVKYYEQYF
TRBD2 . TRBJ2-3 TRBV2 TGTGCCAAAAGCGGGGACAGCACAGATACGCAGTATTTT CAKSGDSTDTQYF
TRBD1 once TRBJ2-2 TRBV29-1 TGCAGCGTAGCCGGGACAGGGGGAATCACCGGGGAGCTGTTTTTT CSVAGTGGITGELFF
. . TRBJ2-2 TRBV29-1 TGCAGCGTCGTAGTGGCCGGGGAGCTGTTTTTT CSVVVAGELFF
TRBD1 . TRBJ1-1 TRBV11-2 TGTGCCAGCAGCTTAGCGGGACAGTTGAACACTGAAGCTTTCTTT CASSLAGQLNTEAFF
TRBD1 once TRBJ2-7 TRBV12-3/TRBV12-4 TGTGCCAGCAGTTTAAGGGACAGGTTCTACGAGCAGTACTTC CASSLRDRFYEQYF
. . TRBJ2-3 TRBV3-1 TGTGCCAGCAGCCAGGAGTATACGCAGTATTTT CASSQEYTQYF
TRBD1 . TRBJ2-3 TRBV12-3/TRBV12-4 TGTGCCAGCAGCCTGGGACAGCGCACAGATACGCAGTATTTT CASSLGQRTDTQYF
. . TRBJ1-3 TRBV20-1 TGCAGTGCTAGACCATCACAGGTCTCTGGAAACACCATATATTTT CSARPSQVSGNTIYF
. . TRBJ2-5 TRBV20-1 TGCAGTGCTAGTGGCTACTGGCGCCAAGAGACCCAGTACTTC CSASGYWRQETQYF
TRBD2 . TRBJ2-3 TRBV20-1 TGCAGTGCTAGAGGCGGGAGCCCCCCAGATACGCAGTATTTT CSARGGSPPDTQYF
TRBD1 . TRBJ2-3 TRBV9 TGTGCCAGCAGCGTAGAAGGACAGGACACAGATACGCAGTATTTT CASSVEGQDTDTQYF
. . TRBJ2-5 TRBV5-1 TGCGCCAGCAGCCGCCGCGGGTGGGAGACCCAGTACTTC CASSRRGWETQYF
. . TRBJ2-1 TRBV29-1 TGCAGCGTTGGGTCCAATGAGCAGTTCTTC CSVGSNEQFF
. . TRBJ2-7 TRBV6-6 TGTGCCAGCATGGAGACCCCCCGGGAGCAGTACTTC CASMETPREQYF
TRBD2 . TRBJ2-1 TRBV7-9 TGTGCCTGCTCTAGCGGGGGTGACAACGAGCAGTTCTTC CACSSGGDNEQFF
. . TRBJ2-7 TRBV5-1 TGCGCCAGCATGAAGGCGGGGACCTCCTACGAGCAGTACTTC CASMKAGTSYEQYF
TRBD1 . TRBJ1-2 TRBV7-9 TGTGCCAGCAGCTTAGACAGGGGGCCCCATGGCTACACCTTC CASSLDRGPHGYTF
TRBD2 . TRBJ2-1 TRBV7-9 TGTGCCAGCAGCTTAGCGTTTCCGGGAGGGCCGAACAATGAGCAGTTCTTC CASSLAFPGGPNNEQFF
. . TRBJ1-1 TRBV7-9 TGTGCCAGCAGCGAGCCGTTCGCTGAAACTTTCTTT CASSEPFAETFF
TRBD2 . TRBJ2-7 TRBV20-1 TGCAGTGCTAGAGATCGAAGGACTAGCGGGGTGGCCGAGCAGTACTTC CSARDRRTSGVAEQYF
. . TRBJ1-1 TRBV12-3/TRBV12-4 TGTGCCAGCAGTCGACTCTTTTTTGAGACTGAAGCTTTCTTT CASSRLFFETEAFF
TRBD2 . TRBJ2-7 TRBV4-1 TGCGCCAGCAGCCAAGGCCCCACTAGCGGGAGCTACGAGCAGTACTTC CASSQGPTSGSYEQYF
TRBD1 . TRBJ2-1 TRBV15 TGTGCCACCAGCAGTACCCCGGGACAGGGCAATGAGCAGTTCTTC CATSSTPGQGNEQFF
TRBD2 . TRBJ2-7 TRBV9 TGTGCCAGCAGCCGTAGCGGGGGGGCTCTGTACGAGCAGTACTTC CASSRSGGALYEQYF
. . TRBJ2-7 TRBV27 TGTGCCAGCAGCAAGGGGGGATTATCCTACGAGCAGTACTTC CASSKGGLSYEQYF
. . TRBJ2-3 TRBV29-1 TGCAGCGTTGAAGATGACGACATGGGCACAGATACGCAGTATTTT CSVEDDDMGTDTQYF